The entry that follows covers one T cell receptor (beta chain) sequence. The data were produced by immunoSEQ multiplex PCR, yet TCRdb's version contains in-frame clones alone and is incomplete. The table lists approximately 53,000 clones, around 90% of them singletons. The CDR3 loop spans 14 amino acids. Germline-derived CDR1 and CDR2 are SQVTM and ANQGSEA. Between the trimmed V and J ends, which lost 8 bases and 1 base, there was a span of 16 bases. These data are taken from a study of T cell changes during pregnancy in multiple sclerosis. The chain combines TRBV29-1 with TRBJ2-3; TRBD1 might be the D (6 bases). This sample comprised CD4+ T cells from peripheral blood mononuclear cells, obtained after pregnancy. The TCR sequence derives from a female donor in good health, enrolled as a control in a pregnancy study. The CDR3 DNA reads as TGCAGCAAAGGACAGAGGGTGGGCACAGATACGCAGTATTTT. Protein product: CSKGQRVGTDTQYF.